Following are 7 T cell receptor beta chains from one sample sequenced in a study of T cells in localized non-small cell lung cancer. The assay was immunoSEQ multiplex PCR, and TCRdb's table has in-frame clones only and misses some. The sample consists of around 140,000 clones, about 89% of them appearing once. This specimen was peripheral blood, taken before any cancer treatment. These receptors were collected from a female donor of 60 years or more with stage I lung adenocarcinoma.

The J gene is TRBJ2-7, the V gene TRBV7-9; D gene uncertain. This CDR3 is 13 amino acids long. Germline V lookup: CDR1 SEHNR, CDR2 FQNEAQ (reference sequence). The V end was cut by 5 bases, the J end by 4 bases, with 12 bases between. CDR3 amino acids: CASSKGPAYEQYF. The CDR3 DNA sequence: TGTGCCAGCAGCAAAGGGCCTGCGTACGAGCAGTACTTC.

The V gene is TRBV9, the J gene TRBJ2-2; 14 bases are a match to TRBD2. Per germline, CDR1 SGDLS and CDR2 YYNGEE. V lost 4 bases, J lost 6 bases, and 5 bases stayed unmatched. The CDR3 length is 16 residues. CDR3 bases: TGTGCCAGCAGCATCCGGACTAGCGGGAGGTCCGGGGAGCTGTTTTTT. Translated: CASSIRTSGRSGELFF. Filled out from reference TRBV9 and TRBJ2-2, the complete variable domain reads DSGVTQTPKHLITATGQRVTLRCSPRSGDLSVYWYQQSLDQGLQFLIQYYNGEERAKGNILERFSAQQFPDLHSELNLSSLELGDSALYFCASSIRTSGRSGELFFGEGSRLTVL.

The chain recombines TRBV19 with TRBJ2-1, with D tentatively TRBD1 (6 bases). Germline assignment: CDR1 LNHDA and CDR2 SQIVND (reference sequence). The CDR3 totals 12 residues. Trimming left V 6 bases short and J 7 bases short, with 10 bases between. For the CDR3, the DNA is TGTGCCAGTAGCGCCACAGGGAATGAGCAGTTCTTC. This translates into CASSATGNEQFF.

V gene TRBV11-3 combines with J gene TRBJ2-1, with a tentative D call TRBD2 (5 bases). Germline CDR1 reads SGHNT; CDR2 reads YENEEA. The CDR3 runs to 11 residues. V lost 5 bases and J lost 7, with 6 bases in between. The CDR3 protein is CASSPGNEQFF. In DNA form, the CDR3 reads TGTGCCAGCAGCCCGGGGAATGAGCAGTTCTTC.

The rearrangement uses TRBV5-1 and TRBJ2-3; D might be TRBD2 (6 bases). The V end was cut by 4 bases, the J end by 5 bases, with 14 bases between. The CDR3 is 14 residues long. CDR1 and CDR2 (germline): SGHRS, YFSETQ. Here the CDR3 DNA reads TGCGCCAGCAGCGCTTCTAGCGAGATAGATACGCAGTATTTT. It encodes CASSASSEIDTQYF.

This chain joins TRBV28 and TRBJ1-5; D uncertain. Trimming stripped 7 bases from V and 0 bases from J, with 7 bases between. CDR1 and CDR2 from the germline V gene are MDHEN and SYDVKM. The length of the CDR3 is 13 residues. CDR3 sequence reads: CASTVNSNQPQHF. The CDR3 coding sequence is TGTGCCAGCACAGTCAATAGCAATCAGCCCCAGCATTTT.

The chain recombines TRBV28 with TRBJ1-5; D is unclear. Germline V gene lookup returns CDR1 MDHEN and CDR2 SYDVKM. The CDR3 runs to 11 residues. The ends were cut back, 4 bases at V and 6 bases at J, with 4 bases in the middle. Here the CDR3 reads CASSWSQPQHF. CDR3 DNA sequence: TGTGCCAGCAGTTGGAGTCAGCCCCAGCATTTT.